Listed below are T cell receptor beta chains from one sample, sequenced in a study of T-cell memory formation after mild COVID-19. TCRdb reprocessed the 5' RACE reads via MiXCR and lists one record per CDR3 protein. Of about 240,000 distinct CDR3 sequences in the sample, over 8.5% were seen once. Material for sequencing was PBMCs or a T cell subset sorted from them (not recorded which). All receptors come from a man between 18 and 35 years old who had mild COVID-19 (a few samples of this study predate the infection). Cell type and time point are not known. The CDR3 runs from the conserved cysteine through the conserved F or W. The D gene is left open where the match is weak. Clone size appears in some rows only: once, few, many, or a class for an expanded clone.

J gene,V gene,clone size,D gene,CDR3 protein,CDR3 DNA
TRBJ2-2,TRBV7-9,NA,TRBD1,CASSRQGPPNTGELFF,TGTGCCAGCAGCCGACAGGGGCCCCCGAACACCGGGGAGCTGTTTTTT
TRBJ2-7,TRBV5-1,NA,NA,CASSRTGTHLYEQYF,TGCGCCAGCAGTCGTACCGGGACACACCTCTACGAGCAGTACTTC
TRBJ2-4,TRBV28,few,NA,CASSLPGENIQYF,TGTGCCAGCAGTTTGCCAGGGGAAAACATTCAGTACTTC
TRBJ2-7,TRBV11-2,few,NA,CASSRGHDDEQYF,TGTGCCAGCAGCCGTGGACATGACGACGAGCAGTACTTC
TRBJ1-2,TRBV5-6,NA,TRBD1,CASSLGQAYTF,TGTGCCAGCAGCCTGGGACAGGCCTACACCTTC
TRBJ2-3,TRBV5-1,few,NA,CASMLMETDTQYF,TGCGCCAGCATGTTGATGGAGACAGATACGCAGTATTTT
TRBJ1-2,TRBV5-1,few,NA,CASSYGAGVKNGYTF,TGCGCCAGCAGCTACGGCGCAGGGGTTAAGAATGGCTACACCTTC
TRBJ2-3,TRBV6-1,NA,NA,CASHPTLGADTQYF,TGTGCCAGTCATCCGACGCTAGGCGCAGATACGCAGTATTTT
TRBJ1-2,TRBV12-3/TRBV12-4,few,NA,CASSLTGSHGYTF,TGTGCCAGCAGTTTAACAGGTAGCCATGGCTACACCTTC
TRBJ2-3,TRBV7-9,few,NA,CATQTGGSDTQYF,TGTGCCACCCAAACTGGGGGGTCAGATACGCAGTATTTT
TRBJ2-3,TRBV5-1,NA,NA,CASSLGSGKEGQYF,TGCGCCAGCAGCTTGGGTTCGGGAAAGGAGGGGCAGTATTTT
TRBJ1-3,TRBV7-8,few,NA,CASSLRSGPSGNTIYF,TGTGCCAGCAGCTTAAGATCGGGACCCTCTGGAAACACCATATATTTT
TRBJ2-1,TRBV7-3,NA,TRBD2,CASSFTSGAYNEQFF,TGTGCCAGCAGCTTTACTAGCGGGGCTTACAATGAGCAGTTCTTC
TRBJ2-3,TRBV15,few,NA,CATSRGGASIDTQYF,TGTGCCACCAGCAGAGGGGGGGCAAGTATAGATACGCAGTATTTT
TRBJ2-1,TRBV7-2,many,NA,CASSSRFSGSYNEQFF,TGTGCCAGCAGCTCACGTTTTTCGGGATCCTACAATGAGCAGTTCTTC